These T cell receptor beta chains were read from a single sample in a study of Ad26.COV2.S vaccination and SARS-CoV-2 variants. TCRdb keeps only in-frame clones here, not all; method: immunoSEQ multiplex PCR. The sample has some 350,000 clones, roughly 88% seen once. Sequences were derived from peripheral blood, sampled in a trial of Ad26.COV2.S vaccine versus placebo. The origin of the receptors is a person aged 18 to 59 who received the Ad26.COV2.S COVID-19 vaccine or a placebo. The CDR3 runs from the conserved cysteine through the conserved F or W. Each record gives: clone size, V gene, CDR3 length, D gene, J gene, CDR3 DNA, CDR3 protein. The D gene is left open where the match is weak. Some rows mark clone size as missing; the rest say once, few, many or name a class of expanded clone.

few	TRBV4-1	13	-	TRBJ1-1	TGCGCCAGCAGCCAGGGGCCTCGCACTGAAGCTTTCTTT	CASSQGPRTEAFF
once	TRBV28	16	TRBD1	TRBJ1-1	TGTGCCAGCAGTTCGAGGGACAGTCTAAAGAACACTGAAGCTTTCTTT	CASSSRDSLKNTEAFF
-	TRBV12-3/TRBV12-4	13	-	TRBJ1-1	TGTGCCAGCAGGGGACTGTTGAACACTGAAGCTTTCTTT	CASRGLLNTEAFF
-	TRBV11-2	17	TRBD1	TRBJ2-1	TGTGCCAGCAGCTGGGGGCGAGGGACAGGGGGCCGGAATGAGCAGTTCTTC	CASSWGRGTGGRNEQFF
-	TRBV6-5	13	-	TRBJ2-5	TGTGCCAGCACCTCTTTAACCGAAGAGACCCAGTACTTC	CASTSLTEETQYF
-	TRBV7-2	16	TRBD1	TRBJ1-1	TGTGCCAGCAGCTTAGTAGGGGGCGGTTCGTACACTGAAGCTTTCTTT	CASSLVGGGSYTEAFF
-	TRBV6-5	15	TRBD1	TRBJ1-2	TGTGCCAGCAGTCTTGTGGACAGGCCGTCGTATGGCTACACCTTC	CASSLVDRPSYGYTF
-	TRBV19	15	-	TRBJ1-5	TGTGCCAGTAGATCCGGGGGCTATAGCAATCAGCCCCAGCATTTT	CASRSGGYSNQPQHF
-	TRBV5-5	14	-	TRBJ2-7	TGTGCCAGCAGCTTGGGTCTAGAGTACTACGAGCAGTACTTC	CASSLGLEYYEQYF
-	TRBV4-1	16	-	TRBJ1-1	TGCGCCAGCAGCCAAGGGGGGGTTGCGTTATGGCTTGAAGCTTTCTTT	CASSQGGVALWLEAFF
-	TRBV6-6	14	TRBD1	TRBJ1-6	TGTGCCAGCAGTTATGGACAGGGGAATTCACCCCTCCACTTT	CASSYGQGNSPLHF
-	TRBV7-2	14	-	TRBJ1-1	TGTGCCAGCAGCTTAAATTCAGGGATCACTGAAGCTTTCTTT	CASSLNSGITEAFF
once	TRBV12-3/TRBV12-4	12	-	TRBJ1-2	TGTGCCAGCAGTCCCGGGACCTCGGGCTACACCTTC	CASSPGTSGYTF
-	TRBV6-6	14	-	TRBJ1-5	TGTGCCAGCAGTTACTCAGGAGAAGATCAGCCCCAGCATTTT	CASSYSGEDQPQHF
-	TRBV6-5	11	-	TRBJ1-2	TGTGCCAGCAGCCTCCCTCCTGGCTACACCTTC	CASSLPPGYTF
-	TRBV5-1	15	-	TRBJ2-7	TGCGCCAGCAGCCGGGCCTTCTCCTTCTCCTACGAGCAGTACTTC	CASSRAFSFSYEQYF
-	TRBV11-2	12	-	TRBJ2-6	TGTGCCAGCAGCTCCTGGGCCAACGTCCTGACTTTC	CASSSWANVLTF